A selection of T cell receptor beta chains follows, all from one sample in a study of beta chain features in type 1 diabetes. Using immunoSEQ multiplex PCR, the repertoire was profiled, and TCRdb retains in-frame clones only, with some absent. The sample consists of approximately 730,000 clones, over 10% of them appearing once. Sample: naive CD4+ T cells from blood. The receptors were gathered from a man younger than 30 with type 1 diabetes. Each CDR3 is given with its conserved first and last residue. D genes are given only for firm matches. Not every row has a clone size; where given, it reads once, few, many or a size class.

v_call	d_call	j_call	clone_size	cdr3_aa	cdr3_nt
TRBV10-3	TRBD2	TRBJ2-3	few	CAISERLAGHAQITDTQYF	TGTGCCATCAGTGAGAGACTAGCGGGGCATGCCCAAATCACAGATACGCAGTATTTT
TRBV5-1	TRBD1	TRBJ2-6	NA	CASSLTGGASGANVLTF	TGCGCCAGCAGCTTGACAGGGGGCGCGAGTGGGGCCAACGTCCTGACTTTC
TRBV7-8	TRBD1	TRBJ1-5	few	CASSPRTGVNQPQHF	TGTGCCAGCAGCCCCCGTACAGGGGTGAATCAGCCCCAGCATTTT
TRBV20-1	NA	TRBJ1-2	few	CSVTSGYTF	TGCAGTGTCACCAGTGGCTACACCTTC
TRBV6-5	TRBD2	TRBJ2-3	NA	CASSYSGTSWDTQYF	TGTGCCAGCAGTTACTCGGGGACTAGCTGGGATACGCAGTATTTT
TRBV7-8	NA	TRBJ2-3	few	CASSLSTHRTDTQYF	TGTGCCAGCAGCTTATCGACTCACCGGACGGATACGCAGTATTTT
TRBV29-1	NA	TRBJ2-5	NA	CSVDRGGSAETQYF	TGCAGCGTTGACAGGGGAGGTTCAGCAGAGACCCAGTACTTC
TRBV5-1	NA	TRBJ2-7	NA	CASSGVQGGSYEQYF	TGCGCCAGCAGCGGGGTCCAAGGTGGATCCTACGAGCAGTACTTC
TRBV13	NA	TRBJ1-4	NA	CASSSVQGREKLFF	TGTGCCAGCAGCTCTGTCCAGGGGCGTGAAAAACTGTTTTTT
TRBV27	NA	TRBJ1-2	once	CASSPTWLNYGYTF	TGTGCCAGCAGTCCGACGTGGCTTAACTATGGCTACACCTTC
TRBV30	TRBD2	TRBJ2-7	NA	CAWSPGTSYYEQYF	TGTGCCTGGAGTCCCGGGACTAGCTACTACGAGCAGTACTTC
TRBV5-1	NA	TRBJ2-1	NA	CASSPGANYNEQFF	TGCGCCAGCAGCCCGGGGGCCAACTACAATGAGCAGTTCTTC
TRBV5-1	NA	TRBJ2-7	few	CASSLDRAYEQYF	TGCGCCAGCAGCTTGGACAGGGCGTACGAGCAGTACTTC
TRBV19	TRBD1	TRBJ2-7	NA	CASTQGQGAYEQYF	TGTGCCAGTACCCAAGGACAGGGAGCGTACGAGCAGTACTTC
TRBV28	TRBD1	TRBJ2-5	few	CASSPETRQGAGETQYF	TGTGCCAGCAGTCCGGAAACTAGACAGGGGGCTGGGGAGACCCAGTACTTC
TRBV27	NA	TRBJ1-1	few	CASSITGLGTNTEAFF	TGTGCCAGCAGTATCACAGGTCTAGGGACGAACACTGAAGCTTTCTTT
TRBV9	NA	TRBJ1-1	few	CASSPTIWEFNTEAFF	TGTGCCAGCAGCCCCACAATCTGGGAGTTTAACACTGAAGCTTTCTTT
TRBV28	TRBD1	TRBJ1-1	NA	CASSIPGQAGREAFF	TGTGCCAGCAGCATTCCCGGACAGGCGGGACGTGAAGCTTTCTTT
TRBV6-5	TRBD1	TRBJ1-5	once	CASSPGQGNQPQHF	TGTGCCAGCAGTCCTGGACAGGGTAATCAGCCCCAGCATTTT
TRBV29-1	NA	TRBJ2-7	few	CSVVGIRRSSYEQYF	TGCAGCGTTGTAGGGATTAGGCGTTCGTCCTACGAGCAGTACTTC
TRBV5-1	TRBD1	TRBJ1-5	NA	CASSLTGDQPQHF	TGCGCCAGCAGCTTGACAGGGGATCAGCCCCAGCATTTT
TRBV2	NA	TRBJ1-1	NA	CASKGRSLNTEAFF	TGTGCCAGCAAAGGACGATCCTTGAACACTGAAGCTTTCTTT
TRBV30	NA	TRBJ1-1	NA	CAWSLTPGGGNTEAFF	TGTGCCTGGAGTCTTACCCCCGGAGGGGGAAACACTGAAGCTTTCTTT
TRBV4-1	NA	TRBJ1-4	NA	CASSQDMSIVVF	TGCGCCAGCAGCCAAGATATGAGTATTGTAGTTTTT
TRBV5-4	TRBD2	TRBJ2-5	NA	CASSPPGRRQETQYF	TGTGCCAGCAGCCCTCCCGGGAGGAGACAAGAGACCCAGTACTTC
TRBV28	NA	TRBJ2-7	once	CASSPQDTLEQYF	TGTGCCAGCAGTCCACAGGACACCCTCGAGCAGTACTTC
TRBV2	NA	TRBJ1-2	NA	CASSEWRDYGYTF	TGTGCCAGCAGTGAATGGCGGGACTATGGCTACACCTTC
TRBV6-5	TRBD1	TRBJ1-1	NA	CASRNRDRVPEAFF	TGTGCCAGCAGGAACCGGGACAGGGTCCCTGAAGCTTTCTTT
TRBV7-2	TRBD2	TRBJ2-7	few	CASSFSGTSNYEQYF	TGTGCCAGCAGCTTCTCCGGGACTAGTAACTACGAGCAGTACTTC
TRBV28	NA	TRBJ2-1	NA	CASSLVVVNEQFF	TGTGCCAGCAGTTTAGTTGTGGTAAATGAGCAGTTCTTC
TRBV5-1	NA	TRBJ2-7	NA	CASSPEGTASSYEQYF	TGCGCCAGCAGCCCGGAAGGGACGGCGAGCTCCTACGAGCAGTACTTC
TRBV5-1	TRBD1	TRBJ2-2	few	CASSLRRQGQNTGELFF	TGCGCCAGCAGCTTGCGTCGACAGGGACAGAACACCGGGGAGCTGTTTTTT
TRBV7-9	NA	TRBJ1-2	NA	CASSSYRDADGYTF	TGTGCCAGCAGCTCCTACAGGGACGCGGATGGCTACACCTTC
TRBV19	NA	TRBJ1-1	few	CASTLLTGTNTEAFF	TGTGCCAGTACTCTTCTTACCGGGACGAACACTGAAGCTTTCTTT
TRBV6-5	TRBD1	TRBJ1-2	few	CASSRTGTNYGYTF	TGTGCCAGCAGCAGGACAGGGACTAACTATGGCTACACCTTC
TRBV7-9	NA	TRBJ1-2	few	CASSLDDRVGYTF	TGTGCCAGCAGCTTAGATGATCGTGTTGGCTACACCTTC
TRBV5-1	TRBD1	TRBJ2-7	NA	CASSLGDGTGLREQYF	TGCGCCAGCAGCTTGGGCGATGGGACAGGCCTGCGGGAGCAGTACTTC
TRBV7-2	TRBD2	TRBJ2-4	NA	CASSSPGLAGRNIQYF	TGTGCCAGCAGCTCCCCCGGACTAGCAGGACGAAACATTCAGTACTTC
TRBV7-9	NA	TRBJ1-1	NA	CASSEGGGTEAFF	TGTGCCAGCAGCGAGGGCGGGGGCACTGAAGCTTTCTTT
TRBV27	TRBD1	TRBJ1-5	few	CASSSTGAYSNQPQHF	TGTGCCAGCAGTTCCACAGGGGCCTATAGCAATCAGCCCCAGCATTTT
TRBV29-1	TRBD1	TRBJ1-1	few	CSAKRGQGDRAFF	TGCAGCGCTAAGAGGGGGCAGGGCGATCGAGCTTTCTTT
TRBV15	NA	TRBJ1-1	few	CATSREYGGNTEAFF	TGTGCCACCAGCAGAGAGTATGGGGGTAACACTGAAGCTTTCTTT
TRBV6-5	TRBD1	TRBJ2-7	few	CASSYSQTGLYEQYF	TGTGCCAGCAGTTACTCCCAGACAGGGCTTTACGAGCAGTACTTC
TRBV7-2	TRBD1	TRBJ2-2	few	CASRGTVTGELFF	TGTGCCAGCAGGGGGACAGTCACCGGGGAGCTGTTTTTT
TRBV7-3	NA	TRBJ1-5	NA	CASSLKFEGQPQHF	TGTGCCAGCAGCTTAAAGTTTGAGGGTCAGCCCCAGCATTTT
TRBV7-9	NA	TRBJ1-2	NA	CASSTRSLVEANYGYTF	TGTGCCAGCAGCACCAGAAGTTTGGTGGAAGCTAACTATGGCTACACCTTC
TRBV6-1	NA	TRBJ1-2	few	CASSPGPLGYTF	TGTGCCAGCAGCCCGGGGCCCTTAGGCTACACCTTC